This T cell receptor (beta chain) was identified during a study of beta chain features in type 1 diabetes. On this clone itself: Its antigen remains unknown.

The CDR3 contains 15 residues. V lost 4 bases and J lost 4, with 15 bases in between. Germline lookup yields CDR1 SGHRS and CDR2 YFSETQ. Points from the study as a whole: The cDNA sequencing approach could over-represent high-TCR-expressing cells. TCRB CDR3s from Type 1 diabetes patients were moderately but significantly shorter in all four CD4+ subsets.

Isolated RNA was reverse transcribed in full, so expressed TCRB transcripts were sequenced. Generated by immunoSEQ multiplex PCR, the TCRdb table keeps only in-frame clones and is missing some. Here the sample spans around 710,000 clones, roughly an eighth being singletons. The origin of this receptor is a man between 25 and 39 years old with type 1 diabetes. This chain connects TRBV5-1 to TRBJ2-1; no reliable D call. Sequenced sample: naive CD4+ T cells from blood. CDR3 region: CASSPPHVKYNEQFF. In DNA form, the CDR3 reads TGCGCCAGCAGCCCCCCGCACGTGAAGTACAATGAGCAGTTCTTC.